One and the same sample provided the 3 T cell receptor beta chains below, sequenced in a study of blood T cell repertoires in COVID-19. The table came from immunoSEQ multiplex PCR; TCRdb's copy has only in-frame clones and leaves some out. The sample contains over 85,000 clones, around 81% of which appear only once. Source material: peripheral blood. The receptor source for this set is a woman aged 70-85 years with acute or convalescent COVID-19.

The chain couples TRBV7-3 to TRBJ2-1, with D unclear. In germline, CDR1 is SGHTA, CDR2 FQGTGA. V lost 1 base and J lost 4, with 5 bases in between. This CDR3 comprises 13 residues. The CDR3 nucleotides are TGTGCCAGCAGCTTAAGCGGTTACAATGAGCAGTTCTTC. This codes for CASSLSGYNEQFF.

In the case of this clone: The same CDR3 can be traced to other DNA sequences in this sample. This sequence joins TRBV3-1 (or the pseudogene TRBV3-2) and TRBJ2-7; a possible D gene is TRBD2 (5 bases). V lost 1 base and J lost 3, with 7 bases in between. There are 13 residues in the CDR3. The germline V gene has CDR1 LGHDT and CDR2 YNNKEL (reference sequence). Here the CDR3 reads CASSQVGGYEQYF. DNA of the CDR3: TGTGCCAGCAGCCAAGTAGGAGGCTACGAGCAGTACTTC.

The chain couples TRBV4-1 to TRBJ2-7, with TRBD1 as a possible D gene (5 bases). The ends were cut back, 6 bases at V and 4 bases at J, with 16 bases in the middle. Per the germline V gene, CDR1 is MGHRA and CDR2 is YSYEKL. The CDR3 consists of 14 residues. DNA of the CDR3: TGCGCCAGCAGTCACACAGGCACACCTTACGAGCAGTACTTC. This gives the protein CASSHTGTPYEQYF.